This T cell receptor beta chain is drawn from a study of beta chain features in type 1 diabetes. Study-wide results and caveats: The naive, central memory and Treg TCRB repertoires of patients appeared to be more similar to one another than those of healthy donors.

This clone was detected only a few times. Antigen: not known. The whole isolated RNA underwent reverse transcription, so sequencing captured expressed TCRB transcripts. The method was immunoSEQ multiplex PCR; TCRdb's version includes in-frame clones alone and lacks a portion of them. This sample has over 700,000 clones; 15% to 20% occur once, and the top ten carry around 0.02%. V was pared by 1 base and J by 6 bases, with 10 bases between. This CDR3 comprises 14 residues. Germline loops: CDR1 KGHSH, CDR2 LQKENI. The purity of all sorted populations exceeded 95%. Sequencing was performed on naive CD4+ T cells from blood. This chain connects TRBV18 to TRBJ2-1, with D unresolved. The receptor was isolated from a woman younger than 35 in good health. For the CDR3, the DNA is TGTGCCAGCTCACCACGTCAGGAAATCAATGAGCAGTTCTTC. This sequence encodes CASSPRQEINEQFF. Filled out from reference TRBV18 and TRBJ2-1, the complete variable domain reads NAGVMQNPRHLVRRRGQEARLRCSPMKGHSHVYWYRQLPEEGLKFMVYLQKENIIDESGMPKERFSAEFPKEGPSILRIQQVVRGDSAAYFCASSPRQEINEQFFGPGTRLTVL.